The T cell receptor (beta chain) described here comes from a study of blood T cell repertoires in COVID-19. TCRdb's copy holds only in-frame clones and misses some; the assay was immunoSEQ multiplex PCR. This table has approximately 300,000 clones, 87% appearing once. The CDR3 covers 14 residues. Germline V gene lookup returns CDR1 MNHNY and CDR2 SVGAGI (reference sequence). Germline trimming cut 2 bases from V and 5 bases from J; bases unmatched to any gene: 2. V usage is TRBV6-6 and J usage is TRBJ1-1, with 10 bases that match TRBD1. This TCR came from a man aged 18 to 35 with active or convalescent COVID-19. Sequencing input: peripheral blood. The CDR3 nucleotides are TGTGCCAGCAGTTACGGACAGGGGGGTACTGAAGCTTTCTTT. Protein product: CASSYGQGGTEAFF.